Sequencing of this T cell receptor (beta chain) was carried out in a study of identical twins. TCRdb reanalysed the 5' RACE reads using MiXCR and keeps one entry per CDR3 protein. The table lists about 220,000 distinct CDR3 sequences, under 10% of them singletons, with less than 2% in the top ten. This clonotype was counted between two and nine times. The same data also went into a second study, on yellow fever vaccine responses in identical twins.

The sequenced sample was memory (CD45RO+) T cells sorted from blood. The sequence derives from a woman aged 18-30 years in good health.

CDR3 protein: CASSLVSGLAFADTQYF. The CDR3 region has the DNA TGCGCCAGCAGCTTGGTATCCGGACTAGCGTTTGCAGATACGCAGTATTTT. The V gene is TRBV5-1, the J gene TRBJ2-3, with 9 bases lining up with TRBD2. This CDR3 has 17 amino acids. Germline assignment: CDR1 SGHRS and CDR2 YFSETQ. V was clipped by 0 bases and J by 4 bases; unmatched bases: 9.